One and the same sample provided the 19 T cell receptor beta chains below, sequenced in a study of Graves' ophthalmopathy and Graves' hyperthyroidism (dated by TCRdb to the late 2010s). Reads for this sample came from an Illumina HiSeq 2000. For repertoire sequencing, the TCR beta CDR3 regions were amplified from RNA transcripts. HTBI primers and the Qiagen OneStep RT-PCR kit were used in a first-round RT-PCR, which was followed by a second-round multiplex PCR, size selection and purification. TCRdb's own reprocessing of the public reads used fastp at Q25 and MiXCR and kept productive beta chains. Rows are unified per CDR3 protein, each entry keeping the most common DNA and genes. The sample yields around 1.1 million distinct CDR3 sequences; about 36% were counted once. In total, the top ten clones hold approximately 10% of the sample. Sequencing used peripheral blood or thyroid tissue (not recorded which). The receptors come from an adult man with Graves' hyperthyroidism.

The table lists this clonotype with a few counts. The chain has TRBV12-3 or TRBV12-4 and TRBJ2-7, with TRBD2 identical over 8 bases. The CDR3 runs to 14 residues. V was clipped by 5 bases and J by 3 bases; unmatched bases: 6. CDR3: CASSPTSGYYEQYF. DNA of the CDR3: TGTGCCAGCAGTCCAACTAGCGGTTACTACGAGCAGTACTTC.

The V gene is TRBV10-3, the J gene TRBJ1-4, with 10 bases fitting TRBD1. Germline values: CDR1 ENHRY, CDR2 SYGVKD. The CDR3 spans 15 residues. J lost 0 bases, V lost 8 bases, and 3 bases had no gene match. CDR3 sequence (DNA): TGTGCCATCGGCGGGACAGGGGCAACTAATGAAAAACTGTTTTTT. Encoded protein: CAIGGTGATNEKLFF.

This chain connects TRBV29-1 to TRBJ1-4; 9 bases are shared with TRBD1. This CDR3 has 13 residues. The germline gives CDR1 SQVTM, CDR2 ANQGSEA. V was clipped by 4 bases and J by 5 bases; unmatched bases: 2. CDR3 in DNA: TGCAGCGTTGGAGACAGGGGGAATGAAAAACTGTTTTTT. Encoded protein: CSVGDRGNEKLFF.

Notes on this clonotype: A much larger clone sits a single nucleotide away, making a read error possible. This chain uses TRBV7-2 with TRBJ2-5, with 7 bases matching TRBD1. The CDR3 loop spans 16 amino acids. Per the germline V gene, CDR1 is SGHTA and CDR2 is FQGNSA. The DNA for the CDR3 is TGTGCCAGCAGCTTAGTTAGAGGGGGCATCCAAGAGACCCGGTACTTC. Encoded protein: CASSLVRGGIQETRYF. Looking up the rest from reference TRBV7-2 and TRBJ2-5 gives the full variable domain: GAGVSQSPSNKVTEKGKDVELRCDPISGHTALYWYRQSLGQGLEFLIYFQGNSAPDKSGLPSDRFSAERTGGSVSTLTIQRTQQEDSAVYLCASSLVRGGIQETRYFGPGTRLLVL.

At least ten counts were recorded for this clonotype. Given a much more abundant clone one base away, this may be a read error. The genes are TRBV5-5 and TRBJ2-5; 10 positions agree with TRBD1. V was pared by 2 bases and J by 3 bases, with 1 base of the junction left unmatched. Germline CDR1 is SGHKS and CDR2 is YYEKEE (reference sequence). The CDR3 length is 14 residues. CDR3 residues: CASSFGTGEETQYF. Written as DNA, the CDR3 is TGTGCCAGCAGCTTCGGGACAGGGGAAGAGACCCAGTACTTC.

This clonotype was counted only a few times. The CDR3 here is CATSSLEGISTRGYTF. The CDR3, as DNA: TGTGCCACCAGCAGCTTGGAGGGTATTTCAACCCGGGGCTACACCTTC. The gene calls are TRBV15 and TRBJ1-2; D gene uncertain. The CDR3 loop spans 16 amino acids. Germline assignment: CDR1 LNHNV and CDR2 YYDKDF (reference sequence). Trimming cost V 3 bases and J 8 bases, with 22 bases left between them.

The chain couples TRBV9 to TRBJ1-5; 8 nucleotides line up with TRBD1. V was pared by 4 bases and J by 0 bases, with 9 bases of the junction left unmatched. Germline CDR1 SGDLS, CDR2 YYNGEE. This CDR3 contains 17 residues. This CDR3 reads CASSTGTGGYSNQPQHF. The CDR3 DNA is TGTGCCAGCAGCACCGGGACAGGCGGTTATAGCAATCAGCCCCAGCATTTT.

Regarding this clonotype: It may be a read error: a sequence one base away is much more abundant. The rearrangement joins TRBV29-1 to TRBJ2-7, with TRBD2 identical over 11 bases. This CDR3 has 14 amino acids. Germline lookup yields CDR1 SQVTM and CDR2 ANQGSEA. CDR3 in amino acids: CSASPLAGAYEQCF. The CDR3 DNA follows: TGCAGTGCTAGTCCACTAGCGGGGGCCTACGAGCAGTGCTTC.

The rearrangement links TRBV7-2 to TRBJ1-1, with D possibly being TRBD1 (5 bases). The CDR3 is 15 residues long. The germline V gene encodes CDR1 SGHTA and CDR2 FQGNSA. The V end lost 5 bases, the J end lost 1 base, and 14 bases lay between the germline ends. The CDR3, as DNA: TGTGCCAGCAGCCTTCGAGAGGGGCCGAACACTGAAGCTTTCTTT. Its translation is CASSLREGPNTEAFF.

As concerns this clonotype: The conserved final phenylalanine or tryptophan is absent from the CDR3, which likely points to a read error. The CDR3: CSVVGLTSGANVLTS. The CDR3, as DNA: TGCAGCGTTGTCGGCCTTACCTCTGGGGCCAACGTCCTGACTTCC. The chain joins TRBV29-1 to TRBJ2-6; the D is unclear. The V end was cut by 4 bases, the J end by 0 bases, with 10 bases between. The CDR3 totals 15 residues. The germline V gene has CDR1 SQVTM and CDR2 ANQGSEA.

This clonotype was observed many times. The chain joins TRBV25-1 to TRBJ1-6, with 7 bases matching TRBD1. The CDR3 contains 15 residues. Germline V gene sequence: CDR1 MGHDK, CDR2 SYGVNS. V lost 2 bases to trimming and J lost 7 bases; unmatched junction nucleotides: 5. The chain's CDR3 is CASSEGGRGNSPLHF. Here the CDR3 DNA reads TGTGCCAGCAGTGAAGGGGGCAGGGGGAATTCACCCCTCCACTTT.

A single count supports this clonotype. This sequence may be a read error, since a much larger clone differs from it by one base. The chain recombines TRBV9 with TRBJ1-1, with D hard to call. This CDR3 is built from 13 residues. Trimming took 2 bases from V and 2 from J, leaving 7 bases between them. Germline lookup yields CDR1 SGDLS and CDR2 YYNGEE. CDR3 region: CASSVQINTEAFF. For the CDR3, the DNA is TGTGCCAGCAGCGTCCAGATTAACACTGAAGCTTTCTTT.

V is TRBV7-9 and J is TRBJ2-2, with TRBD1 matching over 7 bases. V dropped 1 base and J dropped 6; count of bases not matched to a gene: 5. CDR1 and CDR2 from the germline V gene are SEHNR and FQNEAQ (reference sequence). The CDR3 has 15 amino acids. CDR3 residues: CASSLEVTGSGELFF. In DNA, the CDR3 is TGTGCCAGCAGCTTAGAAGTGACAGGGTCCGGGGAGCTGTTTTTT.

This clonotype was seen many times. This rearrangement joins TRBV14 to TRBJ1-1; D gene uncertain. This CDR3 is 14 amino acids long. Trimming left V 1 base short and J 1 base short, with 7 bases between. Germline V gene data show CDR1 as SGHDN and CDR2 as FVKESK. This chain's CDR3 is CASSQASWNTEAFF. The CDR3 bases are TGTGCCAGCAGCCAAGCGAGCTGGAACACTGAAGCTTTCTTT. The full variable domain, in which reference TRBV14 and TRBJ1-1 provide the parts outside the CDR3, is EAGVTQFPSHSVIEKGQTVTLRCDPISGHDNLYWYRRVMGKEIKFLLHFVKESKQDESGMPNNRFLAERTGGTYSTLKVQPAELEDSGVYFCASSQASWNTEAFFGQGTRLTVV.

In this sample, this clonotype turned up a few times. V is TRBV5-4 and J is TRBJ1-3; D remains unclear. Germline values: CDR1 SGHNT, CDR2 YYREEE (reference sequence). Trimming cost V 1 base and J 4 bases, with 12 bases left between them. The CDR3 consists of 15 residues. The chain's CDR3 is CASSLSGVRGNTIYF. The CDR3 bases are TGTGCCAGCAGCTTGTCCGGGGTGAGGGGAAACACCATATATTTT.

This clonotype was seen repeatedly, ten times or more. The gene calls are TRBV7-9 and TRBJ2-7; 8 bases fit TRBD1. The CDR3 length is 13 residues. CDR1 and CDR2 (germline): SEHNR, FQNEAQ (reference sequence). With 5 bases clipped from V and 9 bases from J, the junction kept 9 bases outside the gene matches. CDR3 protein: CASSLTGVPGQYF. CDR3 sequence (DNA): TGTGCCAGCAGCCTGACAGGGGTCCCCGGGCAGTACTTC.

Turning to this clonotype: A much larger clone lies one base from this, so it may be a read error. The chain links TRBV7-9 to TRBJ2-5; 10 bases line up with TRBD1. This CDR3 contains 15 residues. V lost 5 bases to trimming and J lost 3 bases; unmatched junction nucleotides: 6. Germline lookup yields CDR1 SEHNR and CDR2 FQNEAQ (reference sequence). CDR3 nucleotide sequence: TGTGCCAGCAGCGTATCCGGGACAGGGGAAGAGACCCAGTACTTC. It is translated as CASSVSGTGEETQYF.

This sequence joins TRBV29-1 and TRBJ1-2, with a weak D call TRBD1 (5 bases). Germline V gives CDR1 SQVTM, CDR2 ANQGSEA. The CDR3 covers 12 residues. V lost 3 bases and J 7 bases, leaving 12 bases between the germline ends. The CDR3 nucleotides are TGCAGCGTTGATGGGGGGGGGGGTGGCTACACCTTC. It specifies CSVDGGGGGYTF.

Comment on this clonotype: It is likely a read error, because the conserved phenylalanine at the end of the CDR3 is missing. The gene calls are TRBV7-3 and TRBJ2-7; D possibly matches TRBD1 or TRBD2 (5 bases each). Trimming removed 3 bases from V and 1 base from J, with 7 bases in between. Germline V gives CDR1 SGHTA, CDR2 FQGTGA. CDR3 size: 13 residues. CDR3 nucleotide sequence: TGTGCCAGCAGCTTGGGGGTTTCCTACGAGCAGTACCTC. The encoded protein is CASSLGVSYEQYL.